The 21 T cell receptor beta chains presented below share a single source sample, sequenced in a study of T cells in women clearing cervical HPV infection. Data came from immunoSEQ multiplex PCR; TCRdb stores just in-frame clones and leaves some out. The clone table shows about 40,000 clones, with the ten largest holding around 7%. The specimen was blood buffy coat. These receptors all stem from a woman aged 18-70 years with a cervical HPV16 infection that either progressed to CIN3+ or cleared (not recorded which).

Concerning this clone itself: The missing CDR3 end, 3 residues past where the read stops, is filled in from the germline J gene. V is TRBV5-5 and J is TRBJ2-2; D unresolved. V was shortened by 0 bases and J by 9 bases, with 15 bases between the two germline ends. The V gene's germline CDR1 is SGHKS and CDR2 YYEKEE (reference sequence). This CDR3 spans 15 amino acids. CDR3 residues: CASSLGPSPSWELFF. Partial CDR3 DNA: TGTGCCAGCAGCTTGGGGCCCTCCCCGTCTTGGGAG.

With regard to this clone: Coverage ceases 3 residues before the CDR3 finishes, and the germline J gene fills in the end. This sequence joins TRBV20-1 and TRBJ2-3; weak D call: TRBD2 (6 bases). With 6 bases removed from V and 4 bases from J, the gap between germline ends came to 20 bases. CDR1 and CDR2 (germline): DFQATT, SNEGSKA (reference sequence). The CDR3 contains 15 residues. CDR3 in amino acids: CSAKVRDLSSDTQYF. CDR3 DNA, as far as it was read: TGCAGTGCCAAGGTTCGGGACTTAAGCTCAGATACG.

CDR3 bases read: TGTGCCAGCAGCTTTTCATTCGGACAGGCAGATACG. Translated, it gives CASSFSFGQADT. The CDR3 as a whole reads CASSFSFGQADTQYF. This chain connects TRBV7-9 to TRBJ2-3; 7 nucleotides agree with TRBD1. The read ends 3 residues shy of where the CDR3 ends; the end is completed using the germline J gene. From germline, CDR1 is SEHNR and CDR2 FQNEAQ (reference sequence). The CDR3 contains 15 residues. Trimming at V came to 3 bases and at J to 4 bases, leaving 7 bases not matched to a gene.

Comment on this clone: The sequence runs out 3 residues before the end of the CDR3; the remainder is reconstructed from the germline J gene. The rearrangement links TRBV27 to TRBJ2-7; TRBD1 matches at 9 bases. The CDR3 extends over 18 amino acids. V lost 4 bases, J lost 5 bases, and 18 bases stayed unmatched. CDR1 is MNHEY and CDR2 is SMNVEV in the germline V gene (reference sequence). CDR3 residues: CASSSFALLGQGSHEQYF. The covered CDR3 bases are TGTGCCAGCAGTTCCTTTGCCCTTTTGGGACAGGGCAGCCACGAG.

A remark on this clone: The read is 3 residues too short to cover the CDR3 end, so that end is filled in from the germline J gene. The genes are TRBV6-4 and TRBJ1-5; D gene uncertain. Per germline, CDR1 MRHNA and CDR2 SNTAGT. V was pared by 2 bases and J by 7 bases, with 6 bases between. The CDR3 has 12 residues. CDR3 DNA, as far as it was read: TGTGCCAGCAGTGACGGAGGGCAGCCC. It translates to CASSDGGQP. The entire CDR3 sequence reads CASSDGGQPQHF.

In regard to this clone: The CDR3 end falls 3 residues outside the read, so it is completed with the germline J gene. The identical CDR3 is also encoded by other nucleotide sequences in the sample. This chain joins TRBV7-9 and TRBJ2-7; D is unclear. Trimming stripped 4 bases from V and 6 bases from J, with 7 bases between. The CDR3 consists of 11 residues. The germline gives CDR1 SEHNR, CDR2 FQNEAQ (reference sequence). The CDR3 DNA, read in part, is TGTGCCAGCAGCTCCCCGGGCGAG. Its protein product is CASSSPGE. In full, the CDR3 reads CASSSPGEQYF. Full variable domain (outside the CDR3, taken from reference TRBV7-9 and TRBJ2-7): DTGVSQNPRHKITKRGQNVTFRCDPISEHNRLYWYRQTLGQGPEFLTYFQNEAQLEKSRLLSDRFSAERPKGSFSTLEIQRTEQGDSAMYLCASSSPGEQYFGPGTRLTVT.

In regard to this clone: Sequencing ends 3 residues short of the CDR3 end; the germline J gene provides the rest. V gene TRBV6-1 combines with J gene TRBJ1-5, with D possibly being TRBD1 (5 bases). Trimming pared 3 bases from V and 2 bases from J, leaving 8 bases between. The germline CDR1 and CDR2 sequences are MNHNS and SASEGT. The CDR3 extends over 14 amino acids. The CDR3 protein is CASSDREGNQPQHF. CDR3 bases read: TGTGCCAGCAGTGACAGGGAAGGCAATCAGCCC.

Worth noting for this clone: Coverage ceases 3 residues before the CDR3 finishes, and the germline J gene fills in the end. The J gene is TRBJ2-5, the V gene TRBV2, with D possibly TRBD2 on 5 matching bases. The CDR3 spans 12 residues. Germline lookup yields CDR1 SNHLY and CDR2 FYNNEI. CDR3 bases read: TGTGCCAGCAGTGGGACTCTAGATACC. Protein: CASSGTLDT. The entire CDR3 protein is CASSGTLDTQYF.

Turning to this clone: The read finishes 3 residues shy of the CDR3 end, and the germline J gene is used to complete it. The chain uses TRBV19 and TRBJ2-1; D perhaps matches TRBD2 (6 bases). The CDR3 spans 14 residues. From germline, CDR1 is LNHDA and CDR2 SQIVND (reference sequence). The V end was cut by 3 bases, the J end by 6 bases, with 12 bases between. CDR3 DNA (partial): TGTGCCAGTAGTATCCCGGACTACAGCAATGAG. This sequence encodes CASSIPDYSNE. The full CDR3 is CASSIPDYSNEQFF. Looking up the rest from reference TRBV19 and TRBJ2-1 gives the full variable domain: DGGITQSPKYLFRKEGQNVTLSCEQNLNHDAMYWYRQDPGQGLRLIYYSQIVNDFQKGDIAEGYSVSREKKESFPLTVTSAQKNPTAFYLCASSIPDYSNEQFFGPGTRLTVL.

Notes on this clone: The read is 3 residues too short to cover the CDR3 end, so that end is filled in from the germline J gene. This chain connects TRBV6-1 to TRBJ1-1; TRBD1 matches at 7 bases. With 1 base clipped from V and 4 bases from J, the junction kept 3 bases outside the gene matches. CDR1 and CDR2 from the germline V gene are MNHNS and SASEGT. The CDR3 covers 14 residues. CDR3: CASSEGAGGTEAFF. CDR3 bases read: TGTGCCAGCAGTGAAGGGGCAGGGGGCACTGAA.

Points on this clone: A junction end diverges from the germline sequence, so it may reflect a read error. From the germline J gene comes the end of the CDR3, since the read stops 3 residues before it. The chain carries TRBV19 and TRBJ2-6; unclear D gene. Germline loops: CDR1 LNHDA, CDR2 SQIVND (reference sequence). The CDR3 extends over 15 amino acids. The chain's CDR3 is CARSKGYSGANVLTF. The sequenced CDR3 bases are TGTGCCAGGAGTAAGGGTTACTCTGGGGCCAACGTC.

As regards this clone: The CDR3 is cut off 3 residues early in the read; its end comes from the germline J gene. The chain combines TRBV28 with TRBJ1-2, with D unresolved. V dropped 5 bases and J dropped 2 bases, with 12 bases sitting between them. CDR3 length: 14 amino acids. Germline-derived CDR1 and CDR2 are MDHEN and SYDVKM. CDR3 region: CASSLRSGNYGYTF. CDR3 bases read: TGTGCCAGCAGTCTTAGGTCAGGAAACTATGGC.

CDR3: CASSSFTRGPQHF. The sequenced CDR3 bases are TGTGCCAGCAGTAGTTTTACACGGGGGCCC. The chain combines TRBV2 with TRBJ1-5; D gene ambiguous. The read ends 3 residues shy of where the CDR3 ends; the end is completed using the germline J gene. Trimming stripped 5 bases from V and 9 bases from J, with 14 bases between. This CDR3 is 13 amino acids long. Looked up from germline, CDR1 is SNHLY and CDR2 is FYNNEI.

On this clone itself: The observed sequence ends 3 residues before the CDR3 terminus, with the missing tail filled in from the germline J gene. The rearrangement uses TRBV20-1 and TRBJ2-3, with 9 positions matching TRBD2. Germline V gives CDR1 DFQATT, CDR2 SNEGSKA (reference sequence). This CDR3 has 15 amino acids. J lost 4 bases, V lost 4 bases, and 9 bases had no gene match. The CDR3 spells CSATPGLAVADTQYF. The DNA read from the CDR3 is TGCAGTGCTACTCCGGGACTAGCAGTGGCAGATACG.

With respect to this clone: The CDR3 is cut off 3 residues early in the read; its end comes from the germline J gene. J is TRBJ1-5 and V is TRBV6-1; D might be TRBD1 (6 bases). The germline CDR1 and CDR2 sequences are MNHNS and SASEGT. This CDR3 comprises 16 residues. Trimming took 0 bases from V and 7 from J, leaving 16 bases between them. The CDR3 DNA, read in part, is TGTGCCAGCAGTGAAGCGCTTACAGGGCGGCAGCAGCCC. It translates to CASSEALTGRQQP. The complete CDR3 reads CASSEALTGRQQPQHF.

A note on this clone: The sequenced fragment ends 3 residues before the CDR3 boundary, so the rest is inferred from the germline J gene. This chain links TRBV2 with TRBJ1-3; TRBD1 might be the D (6 bases). Trimming pared 6 bases from V and 2 bases from J, leaving 11 bases between. The CDR3 consists of 14 residues. Germline V gene data show CDR1 as SNHLY and CDR2 as FYNNEI. The CDR3 spells CASRTTGTGNTIYF. The sequenced CDR3 bases are TGTGCCAGCAGGACCACAGGGACTGGAAACACC.

With respect to this clone: The read gets to within 3 residues of the CDR3 end, and the germline J gene fills in the rest. V is TRBV19 and J is TRBJ1-4; D possibly corresponds to TRBD1 (5 bases). The germline V gene has CDR1 LNHDA and CDR2 SQIVND (reference sequence). Trimming took off 3 bases at V and 6 bases at J, with 5 bases between the two ends. The CDR3 runs 12 residues. Here the CDR3 reads CASSMTDEKLFF. The sequenced part of the CDR3 DNA is TGTGCCAGTAGTATGACAGATGAAAAA.

Note on this clone: The sequenced fragment ends 3 residues before the CDR3 boundary, so the rest is inferred from the germline J gene. This sequence joins TRBV19 and TRBJ2-1; TRBD2 agrees at 7 bases. The CDR3 consists of 14 residues. V lost 3 bases and J lost 9; bases outside the gene matches: 8. Germline assignment: CDR1 LNHDA and CDR2 SQIVND (reference sequence). CDR3 bases read: TGTGCCAGTAGTATTGGGCCTAGCGGTGGTGAG. It codes for CASSIGPSGGE. The full-length CDR3 reads as CASSIGPSGGEQFF.

Concerning this clone: The read gets to within 3 residues of the CDR3 end, and the germline J gene fills in the rest. This chain links TRBV27 with TRBJ2-4; tentatively, D is TRBD2 (6 bases). Trimming removed 4 bases at V and 3 bases at J, with 16 bases between. The CDR3 has 16 residues. Germline CDR1 is MNHEY and CDR2 is SMNVEV (reference sequence). The CDR3 loop is CASSSRQSRDKNIQYF. The DNA read from the CDR3 is TGTGCCAGCAGTTCTCGACAATCGCGGGACAAAAACATT.

As concerns this clone: The read is 3 residues too short to cover the CDR3 end, so that end is filled in from the germline J gene. The chain links TRBV14 to TRBJ2-3, with unresolved D. In germline, CDR1 is SGHDN, CDR2 FVKESK. With 0 bases removed from V and 5 bases from J, the gap between germline ends came to 9 bases. This CDR3 has 14 amino acids. This CDR3 is CASSQDDPGDTQYF. Partial CDR3 DNA: TGTGCCAGCAGCCAAGACGATCCAGGAGATACG.

CDR3 loop: CASSLELAGGPSTDTQYF. The DNA read from the CDR3 is TGCGCCAGCAGCTTGGAACTAGCGGGAGGGCCGAGCACAGATACG. The V gene is TRBV5-1, the J gene TRBJ2-3, with 13 positions matching TRBD2. Read data end 3 residues before the CDR3 end; the end is taken from the germline J gene. The CDR3 is 18 residues long. After removal of 0 bases from V and 0 bases from J, the junction contained 4 bases not matched to a gene. Looked up from germline, CDR1 is SGHRS and CDR2 is YFSETQ.